One sample yielded the 22 T cell receptor beta chains listed below, sequenced in a study of response to subunit inactivated influenza vaccine. TCRdb re-called the RT-PCR reads with MiXCR, one entry per CDR3 protein. The sample lists about 800,000 distinct CDR3 sequences, roughly 20% occurring once. Specimen: PBMCs from blood, collected roughly 5 days after vaccination. All receptors derive from a man aged 50-59 years who received an inactivated influenza vaccine.

The chain combines TRBV12-3 or TRBV12-4 with TRBJ1-2; D is unresolved. Trimming took 3 bases from V and 3 from J, leaving 8 bases between them. The CDR3 runs 13 residues. CDR3 nucleotide sequence: TGTGCCAGCAGTTTCTCGTGGGACTATGGCTACACCTTC. Its protein product is CASSFSWDYGYTF.

This sequence joins TRBV21-1 and TRBJ2-5; TRBD2, the D gene given by the table, was not confirmed from the DNA. TRBV21-1 is marked as a pseudogene. This CDR3 region has 16 residues. The chain's CDR3 is CASRALEVGVVETQYF. In DNA form, the CDR3 reads TGTGCCAGCCGGGCCCTTGAGGTTGGAGTCGTGGAGACCCAGTACTTC.

This clonotype was detected a few times. The chain recombines TRBV20-1 with TRBJ1-2, with 7 bases lining up with TRBD1. CDR3 length: 17 amino acids. V was clipped by 3 bases and J by 6 bases; unmatched bases: 19. Germline values: CDR1 DFQATT, CDR2 SNEGSKA (reference sequence). The CDR3 DNA reads as TGCAGTGCTAGTGCGTATAACACGGGACAGCCGTCTGATGGCTACACCTTC. This codes for CSASAYNTGQPSDGYTF.

The V call is TRBV11-1, the J call TRBJ2-3; D possibly matches TRBD1 or TRBD2 (6 bases each). The V end lost 5 bases, the J end lost 1 base, and 16 bases lay between the germline ends. Germline assignment: CDR1 SGHAT and CDR2 FQDESV (reference sequence). This CDR3 is 16 amino acids long. The CDR3 DNA is TGTGCCAGCAGCCATCAGGGGACTCGCGGCACAGATACGCAGTATTTT. Translated: CASSHQGTRGTDTQYF.

CDR3: CSASEGHGSYEQYF. CDR3 nucleotides: TGCAGTGCTAGTGAGGGGCACGGGTCCTACGAGCAGTACTTC. This chain uses TRBV20-1 with TRBJ2-7; D possibly uses TRBD1 or TRBD2 (5 bases each). This CDR3 region has 14 residues. Germline CDR1 and CDR2: DFQATT and SNEGSKA (reference sequence). Deletions cut 3 bases from V and 1 base from J, with 13 bases between.

The chain recombines TRBV4-3 with TRBJ1-4; 7 bases fit TRBD1. This CDR3 has 15 amino acids. The V gene's germline CDR1 is LGHNA and CDR2 YSLEER. The junction had 9 bases not matched to a gene; V was cut back by 4 bases and J by 7 bases. Here the CDR3 DNA reads TGCGCCAGCAGCCGAGGAGAAGGGGGCGGTGAAAAACTGTTTTTT. Its translation: CASSRGEGGGEKLFF.

This clonotype was detected only a few times. This chain uses TRBV6-5 with TRBJ1-5, with D unclear. Trimming took off 2 bases at V and 4 bases at J, with 6 bases between the two ends. This CDR3 spans 13 amino acids. Germline-derived CDR1 and CDR2 are MNHEY and SVGAGI. This CDR3 is CASSYTRNQPQHF. CDR3 DNA sequence: TGTGCCAGCAGTTACACCAGGAATCAGCCCCAGCATTTT.

CDR3 DNA: TGCGCCAGCAGCCAAGCCGCGGGACTAAGGGATTACAATGAGCAGTTCTTC. This codes for CASSQAAGLRDYNEQFF. The V call is TRBV4-3, the J call TRBJ2-1, with TRBD2 matching 7 bases. The CDR3 spans 17 residues. V was pared by 1 base and J by 4 bases, with 10 bases of the junction left unmatched. Looked up from germline, CDR1 is LGHNA and CDR2 is YSLEER.

The rearrangement joins TRBV7-2 to TRBJ2-2; D ambiguous. V lost 5 bases and J 3 bases, leaving 7 bases between the germline ends. Looked up from germline, CDR1 is SGHTA and CDR2 is FQGNSA. This CDR3 contains 13 residues. The CDR3 DNA sequence: TGTGCCAGCAGCAATTATTACACCGGGGAGCTGTTTTTT. Encoded protein: CASSNYYTGELFF.

This clonotype occurred many times. V usage is TRBV5-1 and J usage is TRBJ2-3, with D possibly matching TRBD2 (5 bases). Trimming removed 3 bases at V and 0 bases at J, with 14 bases between. Germline-derived CDR1 and CDR2 are SGHRS and YFSETQ. The CDR3 totals 16 residues. CDR3 bases: TGCGCCAGCAGCTCCGGGATTACGCGGAGCACAGATACGCAGTATTTT. This translates into CASSSGITRSTDTQYF.

This clonotype was counted only a few times. The genes are TRBV2 and TRBJ1-1; TRBD1 might be the D (5 bases). Germline V lookup: CDR1 SNHLY, CDR2 FYNNEI. The CDR3 has 16 residues. Between the trimmed V and J ends, which lost 6 bases and 0 bases, there was a span of 17 bases. CDR3 sequence: CASRDGTLLMNTEAFF. CDR3 sequence (DNA): TGTGCCAGCAGAGACGGGACTCTTTTGATGAACACTGAAGCTTTCTTT.

The chain uses TRBV29-1 and TRBJ2-6; TRBD1 aligns across 11 bases. V dropped 4 bases and J dropped 0; count of bases not matched to a gene: 11. Germline CDR1 and CDR2: SQVTM and ANQGSEA. This CDR3 has 19 residues. CDR3 coding DNA: TGCAGCGTTGTGGGACCCGGGACAGGGGGAAGCTCTGGGGCCAACGTCCTGACTTTC. It encodes CSVVGPGTGGSSGANVLTF.

The V and J genes are TRBV5-1 and TRBJ2-7; D tentatively reads TRBD1 or TRBD2 (5 bases each). CDR1 SGHRS and CDR2 YFSETQ come from the germline V gene. This CDR3 is built from 14 residues. With 6 bases removed from V and 4 bases from J, the gap between germline ends came to 17 bases. Here the CDR3 DNA reads TGCGCCAGCACCGGGACCGACTTTGCATACGAGCAGTACTTC. It codes for CASTGTDFAYEQYF.

The CDR3 loop is CSARVHGQGDWTNEKLFF. CDR3 DNA sequence: TGCAGTGCTAGAGTGCACGGGCAGGGGGACTGGACTAATGAAAAACTGTTTTTT. This sequence joins TRBV20-1 and TRBJ1-4; 7 positions match TRBD1. CDR3 length: 18 residues. The V segment lost 1 base and the J segment 2 bases; nucleotides outside the gene matches: 13. The germline gives CDR1 DFQATT, CDR2 SNEGSKA (reference sequence).

This clonotype has at least ten counts. This chain connects TRBV20-1 to TRBJ2-7; 9 positions match TRBD1. The CDR3 has 15 residues. CDR1 and CDR2 (germline): DFQATT, SNEGSKA (reference sequence). V dropped 5 bases and J dropped 6; count of bases not matched to a gene: 14. The CDR3 coding sequence is TGCAGTGCTGGACGACCGGGACAGGGTTCCGCCGAGCAGTACTTC. Amino acids: CSAGRPGQGSAEQYF.

The chain couples TRBV4-2 to TRBJ2-7; D might be TRBD2 (5 bases). Between the trimmed V and J ends, which lost 1 base and 2 bases, there was a span of 12 bases. CDR3 length equals 15 residues. Germline V gene sequence: CDR1 LGHNA, CDR2 YNFKEQ. This CDR3 is CASSQGTHLTYEQYF. The CDR3 nucleotides are TGTGCCAGCAGCCAAGGGACTCATCTTACCTACGAGCAGTACTTC.

There are a few counts of this clonotype. V gene TRBV5-6 combines with J gene TRBJ2-1; D unresolved. Per germline, CDR1 SGHDT and CDR2 YYEEEE. CDR3 length: 16 amino acids. Deletions cut 1 base from V and 0 bases from J, with 11 bases between. The CDR3 protein is CASSLNVPSSYNEQFF. In DNA, the CDR3 is TGTGCCAGCAGCTTGAACGTGCCCAGCTCCTACAATGAGCAGTTCTTC. Full variable domain (remainder filled in from reference TRBV5-6 and TRBJ2-1): DAGVTQSPTHLIKTRGQQVTLRCSPKSGHDTVSWYQQALGQGPQFIFQYYEEEERQRGNFPDRFSGHQFPNYSSELNVNALLLGDSALYLCASSLNVPSSYNEQFFGPGTRLTVL.

This clonotype was detected a few times. This sequence joins TRBV2 and TRBJ2-6; 7 bases fit TRBD2. This CDR3 has 17 amino acids. CDR1 is SNHLY and CDR2 is FYNNEI in the germline V gene. J gave up 2 bases and V 7 bases, and 11 bases lay outside the gene matches. CDR3 DNA: TGTGCCAGCACCAAGGAGGGAGGGTCCCCTGGGGCCAACGTCCTGACTTTC. This encodes CASTKEGGSPGANVLTF.

The chain employs TRBV11-1 and TRBJ2-5; D uncertain. Germline loops: CDR1 SGHAT, CDR2 FQDESV (reference sequence). The length of the CDR3 is 18 residues. Trimming cost V 5 bases and J 2 bases, with 24 bases left between them. The CDR3 protein is CASSLARRIAGKQETQYF. The DNA for the CDR3 is TGTGCCAGCAGCCTCGCTCGACGGATTGCCGGAAAACAAGAGACCCAGTACTTC.

The chain couples TRBV12-3 or TRBV12-4 to TRBJ2-2, with D hard to call. V was cut by 2 bases and J by 6 bases, with 10 bases left in between. The CDR3 has 14 amino acids. CDR3 in amino acids: CASSLFIVAGELFF. The CDR3 DNA is TGTGCCAGCAGTTTATTTATCGTCGCCGGGGAGCTGTTTTTT.

This clonotype was picked up many times. This sequence joins TRBV14 and TRBJ2-7; D possibly corresponds to TRBD1 (5 bases). The CDR3 length is 15 residues. CDR1 SGHDN and CDR2 FVKESK come from the germline V gene. V lost 2 bases and J 6 bases, leaving 17 bases between the germline ends. Here the CDR3 reads CASSQIWGLRGEQYF. DNA for the CDR3: TGTGCCAGCAGCCAAATCTGGGGCCTCAGAGGCGAGCAGTACTTC. The variable domain in full, completed from reference TRBV14 and TRBJ2-7, reads EAGVTQFPSHSVIEKGQTVTLRCDPISGHDNLYWYRRVMGKEIKFLLHFVKESKQDESGMPNNRFLAERTGGTYSTLKVQPAELEDSGVYFCASSQIWGLRGEQYFGPGTRLTVT.

This clonotype was seen a few times. The chain employs TRBV29-1 and TRBJ2-1; 8 bases line up with TRBD2. J was trimmed by 1 base and V by 1 base; bases with no gene match: 9. Germline V gene data show CDR1 as SQVTM and CDR2 as ANQGSEA. The CDR3 length is 17 residues. CDR3 region: CSVEGGREELSYNEQFF. In nucleotides, the CDR3 is TGCAGCGTTGAAGGGGGGCGGGAGGAATTGTCCTACAATGAGCAGTTCTTC.